This T cell receptor (beta chain) derives from a study of shared clonotypes between healthy human individuals. About the study: The study enrolled a couple of women and three men aged 18 to 49.

Only in-frame clones appear in the TCRdb table, and some are missing; sequencing was by immunoSEQ multiplex PCR. The sample consists of approximately 95,000 clones, 65% to 70% of them appearing once. Pooled CD45RO+ cells and CCR7-negative CD45RA+ TemRA cells made up CD8 memory. On this clone itself: Its specificity is unknown.

Study-wide results and caveats: Sequencing depth was expected to affect clonotype sharing among donors. Naive subsets, compared against memory subsets, generally had larger estimated richness values.

The CDR3 spans 17 residues. Sequencing used memory CD8+ T cells sorted from blood. As for subset: CD45RO+ cells pooled with CCR7-negative TemRA cells. The chain uses TRBV21-1 and TRBJ2-5; the DNA was not compared with TRBD1, the D call given in the table. TRBV21-1 is a listed pseudogene. The receptor was derived from a man aged 25-45 years in good health. CDR3 residues: CASSKELGQGGWETQYF. The CDR3 coding sequence is TGTGCCAGCAGCAAAGAGTTGGGACAGGGAGGCTGGGAGACCCAGTACTTC.